Below, 31 T cell receptor beta chains from the same sample are listed, as sequenced in a study of response to subunit inactivated influenza vaccine. From the RT-PCR reads, TCRdb called clonotypes with MiXCR, one entry per CDR3 protein. The sample holds about 540,000 distinct CDR3 sequences, less than 25% seen once. Another study also made use of these data, one on T cells expressing NK-cell markers. That study adds: A 5'RACE template switching approach incorporating UMIs was used to make TCR beta cDNA.

The specimen comprised CD4+ T cells sorted from PBMCs, sampled roughly 12 days after vaccination. These receptors were collected from a man aged 45-65 years who received an inactivated influenza vaccine.

The rearrangement uses TRBV5-1 and TRBJ2-1; D gene ambiguous. This CDR3 is 16 amino acids long. Per germline, CDR1 SGHRS and CDR2 YFSETQ. The germline V and J ends were trimmed by 0 bases and 2 bases, with 12 bases remaining between them. In DNA form, the CDR3 reads TGCGCCAGCAGCTTGGGCGAACTTGTGCCCTACAATGAGCAGTTCTTC. Amino acids: CASSLGELVPYNEQFF.

This clonotype showed up just a few times. The J gene is TRBJ2-2, the V gene TRBV12-3 or TRBV12-4, with D perhaps matching TRBD2 (5 bases). CDR3 size: 13 residues. V was clipped by 6 bases and J by 5 bases, with 10 bases between them. CDR3: CASRQRRTGELFF. CDR3 nucleotide sequence: TGTGCCAGCAGACAAAGGAGGACCGGGGAGCTGTTTTTT.

This clonotype appeared a few times. The chain joins TRBV20-1 to TRBJ2-7; D is uncertain. CDR1 and CDR2 from the germline V gene are DFQATT and SNEGSKA (reference sequence). This CDR3 is built from 15 residues. Deletions cut 0 bases from V and 0 bases from J, with 12 bases between. As DNA, the CDR3 is TGCAGTGCTAGAGATGGCCGGTCAAACTCCTACGAGCAGTACTTC. This gives the protein CSARDGRSNSYEQYF.

This clonotype was seen a handful of times. The chain is built from TRBV28 and TRBJ2-3; D perhaps matches TRBD1 (6 bases). Trimming removed 7 bases from V and 2 bases from J, with 13 bases in between. From germline, CDR1 is MDHEN and CDR2 SYDVKM. There are 14 residues in the CDR3. The CDR3 sequence: CASIRDKFTDTQYF. In nucleotides, the CDR3 is TGTGCCAGCATCCGGGACAAGTTCACAGATACGCAGTATTTT.

This clonotype was picked up a small number of times. The genes are TRBV2 and TRBJ2-3, with TRBD2 matching over 11 bases. The CDR3 extends over 17 amino acids. V gave up 4 bases and J gave up 2 bases; unmatched junction bases: 8. Looked up from germline, CDR1 is SNHLY and CDR2 is FYNNEI. The CDR3 loop reads CASSASGGQIFTDTQYF. CDR3 in DNA: TGTGCCAGCAGTGCTAGCGGGGGGCAAATATTCACAGATACGCAGTATTTT.

Only a few counts were recorded for this clonotype. The CDR3 DNA sequence: TGCAGCGTTGAAGGGGGAGGATCCTACAATGAGCAGTTCTTC. It translates to CSVEGGGSYNEQFF. The chain has TRBV29-1 and TRBJ2-1, with D maybe TRBD2 (6 bases). The CDR3 totals 14 residues. Trimming stripped 1 base from V and 1 base from J, with 8 bases between. Germline V gene sequence: CDR1 SQVTM, CDR2 ANQGSEA.

The chain links TRBV24-1 to TRBJ2-3; possibly TRBD2 for D (5 bases). Trimming removed 2 bases at V and 0 bases at J, with 14 bases between. CDR1 is KGHDR, CDR2 SFDVKD, per germline. There are 17 residues in the CDR3. Here the CDR3 reads CATSDSGWLPSTDTQYF. CDR3 nucleotide sequence: TGTGCCACCAGTGATTCGGGGTGGTTGCCTAGCACAGATACGCAGTATTTT.

The rearrangement links TRBV20-1 to TRBJ2-3, with D unresolved. This CDR3 has 15 residues. V lost 0 bases to trimming and J lost 5 bases, with 15 bases between them. Germline V lookup: CDR1 DFQATT, CDR2 SNEGSKA (reference sequence). The CDR3 is CSARDRKESLDTQYF. CDR3 in DNA: TGCAGTGCTAGAGACCGAAAGGAGAGTTTAGATACGCAGTATTTT.

Only a few counts were recorded for this clonotype. The gene calls are TRBV7-8 and TRBJ2-5; 11 positions agree with TRBD2. The CDR3 spans 18 residues. The V segment lost 5 bases and the J segment 2 bases; nucleotides outside the gene matches: 13. The germline CDR1 and CDR2 sequences are SGHVS and FQNEAQ. CDR3 in amino acids: CASSGRLAGGGEQETQYF. CDR3 bases: TGTGCCAGCAGCGGAAGGCTAGCGGGAGGAGGAGAACAAGAGACCCAGTACTTC.

The rearrangement links TRBV12-3 or TRBV12-4 to TRBJ1-5; no reliable D call. The CDR3 runs to 14 residues. V was trimmed by 6 bases and J by 6 bases, leaving 15 bases between them. CDR3 DNA sequence: TGTGCCAGCAGCGCGATCTGGAGCGGTCAGCCCCAGCATTTT. This translates into CASSAIWSGQPQHF.

This clonotype was observed a few times. V is TRBV6-2 or TRBV6-3 and J is TRBJ2-5; D gene ambiguous. The germline CDR1 and CDR2 sequences are MNHEY and SVGEGT. V was cut by 2 bases and J by 4 bases, with 5 bases left in between. The CDR3 extends over 12 amino acids. The CDR3 nucleotides read TGTGCCAGCAGTTACGTTGGAGAGACCCAGTACTTC. It specifies CASSYVGETQYF.

The table lists this clonotype with a few counts. This chain links TRBV20-1 with TRBJ2-2; unclear D gene. CDR1 is DFQATT, CDR2 SNEGSKA, per germline (reference sequence). The V end lost 1 base, the J end lost 7 bases, and 7 bases lay between the germline ends. The CDR3 covers 12 residues. Here the CDR3 reads CSARGRSGELFF. The DNA of the CDR3 is TGCAGTGCTAGAGGGCGGAGCGGGGAGCTGTTTTTT.

The chain has TRBV28 and TRBJ2-1; 11 nucleotides line up with TRBD1. V was clipped by 5 bases and J by 3 bases; unmatched bases: 6. CDR3 length: 16 residues. Germline V CDR1 and CDR2: MDHEN, SYDVKM. The CDR3: CASSSPGTGGYNEQFF. The CDR3 DNA sequence: TGTGCCAGCAGTAGTCCCGGGACAGGGGGCTACAATGAGCAGTTCTTC.

Only a few counts were recorded for this clonotype. V usage is TRBV3-1 and J usage is TRBJ1-5; D unresolved. The CDR3 has 14 amino acids. The germline V gene has CDR1 LGHDT and CDR2 YNNKEL (reference sequence). The V and J ends lost 0 bases and 9 bases respectively, with 12 bases between them. DNA for the CDR3: TGTGCCAGCAGCCAAGACCGTTCTAGGCGGCCCCAGCATTTT. Encoded protein: CASSQDRSRRPQHF.

This clonotype was counted a few times. J is TRBJ2-3 and V is TRBV20-1, with 12 bases identical to TRBD2. The V segment lost 0 bases and the J segment 1 base; nucleotides outside the gene matches: 5. Germline V gene sequence: CDR1 DFQATT, CDR2 SNEGSKA (reference sequence). The CDR3 length is 17 residues. CDR3 DNA: TGCAGTGCTAGAGATCCCCTAGCGGGAGGGCGCACAGATACGCAGTATTTT. As protein: CSARDPLAGGRTDTQYF.

The chain carries TRBV7-3 and TRBJ2-1; D unresolved. Germline V gene lookup returns CDR1 SGHTA and CDR2 FQGTGA. Trimming shortened V by 8 bases and J by 8 bases, and 13 bases separated the two germline ends. The CDR3 is 12 residues long. CDR3 sequence: CASPLMGDEQFF. CDR3 in DNA: TGTGCCAGCCCCCTTATGGGTGATGAGCAGTTCTTC.

This clonotype was seen more than once but under ten times. The CDR3 reads CSATQRSNEKLFF. The CDR3 DNA follows: TGCAGTGCGACCCAGAGGAGTAATGAAAAACTGTTTTTT. The chain uses TRBV20-1 and TRBJ1-4; no reliable D call. Trimming took 6 bases from V and 4 from J, leaving 12 bases between them. Germline CDR1 is DFQATT and CDR2 is SNEGSKA (reference sequence). The CDR3 length is 13 residues.

This clonotype appeared a few times. CDR3 in amino acids: CASSRTLTSGFSYEQYF. The CDR3 DNA reads as TGTGCCAGCAGTAGGACTCTGACTAGCGGATTCTCCTACGAGCAGTACTTC. The genes are TRBV6-2 or TRBV6-3 and TRBJ2-7, with 9 bases identical to TRBD2. This CDR3 has 17 amino acids. V shed 5 bases, J shed 0 bases, and the junction held 11 bases outside the gene matches. Germline values: CDR1 MNHEY, CDR2 SVGEGT.

The chain links TRBV7-8 to TRBJ1-1, with 7 bases identical to TRBD1. V shed 4 bases, J shed 1 base, and the junction held 6 bases outside the gene matches. The germline V gene has CDR1 SGHVS and CDR2 FQNEAQ. The CDR3 has 15 amino acids. CDR3 sequence reads: CASSSRTGWNTEAFF. In DNA, the CDR3 is TGTGCCAGCAGCTCCAGGACAGGTTGGAACACTGAAGCTTTCTTT.

This clonotype has at least ten counts. V is TRBV5-1 and J is TRBJ2-1; no definite D call. Trimming cost V 2 bases and J 8 bases, with 11 bases left between them. The CDR3 consists of 13 residues. Germline lookup yields CDR1 SGHRS and CDR2 YFSETQ. CDR3 nucleotide sequence: TGCGCCAGCAGCTTTATCGAGGAACATGAGCAGTTCTTC. As protein: CASSFIEEHEQFF.

The chain combines TRBV11-1 with TRBJ2-1, with D perhaps TRBD2 (6 bases). V gave up 5 bases and J gave up 10 bases, with 15 bases separating them. The CDR3 spans 13 residues. Germline loops: CDR1 SGHAT, CDR2 FQDESV (reference sequence). CDR3 sequence reads: CASSRQRVEEQFF. In nucleotides, the CDR3 is TGTGCCAGCAGCCGACAGCGGGTTGAAGAGCAGTTCTTC.

This clonotype was counted between two and nine times. The chain is built from TRBV20-1 and TRBJ1-5, with unresolved D. The CDR3 spans 11 residues. Trimming pared 4 bases from V and 4 bases from J, leaving 5 bases between. CDR1 and CDR2 from the germline V gene are DFQATT and SNEGSKA (reference sequence). The CDR3 DNA follows: TGCAGTGCTACCAATAATCAGCCCCAGCATTTT. Translated, it gives CSATNNQPQHF.

This clonotype was found a few times. V and J are TRBV6-2 or TRBV6-3 and TRBJ2-1; D possibly uses TRBD1 or TRBD2 (5 bases each). V lost 2 bases to trimming and J lost 5 bases, with 13 bases between them. Looked up from germline, CDR1 is MNHEY and CDR2 is SVGEGT. The CDR3 has 15 amino acids. The CDR3 is CASSYPQRGNNEQFF. The CDR3 bases are TGTGCCAGCAGTTACCCCCAGAGGGGCAACAATGAGCAGTTCTTC.

This clonotype has just a few counts. The CDR3 nucleotides read TGTGCCAGCAGCAGGACAGGGGGACCCTACGAGCAGTACTTC. Protein sequence: CASSRTGGPYEQYF. The rearrangement links TRBV12-3 or TRBV12-4 to TRBJ2-7; 10 positions agree with TRBD1. The CDR3 consists of 14 residues. V was pared by 6 bases and J by 2 bases, with 4 bases of the junction left unmatched.

The chain carries TRBV5-1 and TRBJ2-2; D perhaps matches TRBD1 (6 bases). CDR1 SGHRS and CDR2 YFSETQ come from the germline V gene. V lost 1 base and J lost 2, with 12 bases in between. This CDR3 contains 16 residues. In nucleotides, the CDR3 is TGCGCCAGCAGCTTGACCGGGACACCAAACACCGGGGAGCTGTTTTTT. This gives the protein CASSLTGTPNTGELFF. Together with reference TRBV5-1 and TRBJ2-2, the CDR3 gives the full variable domain: KAGVTQTPRYLIKTRGQQVTLSCSPISGHRSVSWYQQTPGQGLQFLFEYFSETQRNKGNFPGRFSGRQFSNSRSEMNVSTLELGDSALYLCASSLTGTPNTGELFFGEGSRLTVL.

V gene TRBV29-1 combines with J gene TRBJ2-1; no clear D gene. V shed 7 bases and J shed 4 bases, with 17 bases lying between them. The CDR3 sequence is 14 residues long. The germline V gene encodes CDR1 SQVTM and CDR2 ANQGSEA. The CDR3 sequence is CSASVKVDYNEQFF. The CDR3 DNA reads as TGCAGCGCCTCGGTGAAGGTAGATTACAATGAGCAGTTCTTC.

A word on this clonotype: The junction departs from germline at one end; a sequencing error may be responsible. This chain connects TRBV6-2 or TRBV6-3 to TRBJ1-5; 7 bases match TRBD1. Germline CDR1 and CDR2: MNHEY and SVGEGT. The CDR3 covers 16 residues. For the CDR3, the DNA is TGTGCCAGCGGGCGACAGGGACTGAGTAGCAATCGGCCCCAGCATTTT. Amino acids: CASGRQGLSSNRPQHF.

The chain joins TRBV6-5 to TRBJ2-7; 10 nucleotides agree with TRBD1. V was clipped by 0 bases and J by 2 bases; unmatched bases: 4. The CDR3 has 16 amino acids. Germline-derived CDR1 and CDR2 are MNHEY and SVGAGI. DNA for the CDR3: TGTGCCAGCAGTTACTCGGGGACAGGGGTACCCTACGAGCAGTACTTC. This codes for CASSYSGTGVPYEQYF.

At least ten counts were recorded for this clonotype. The chain links TRBV6-5 to TRBJ1-1; maybe TRBD1 (5 bases). V was shortened by 0 bases and J by 5 bases, with 10 bases between the two germline ends. This CDR3 contains 14 residues. CDR1 and CDR2 from the germline V gene are MNHEY and SVGAGI. The CDR3 bases are TGTGCCAGCAGTTACTCGGGGGTCGGGACTGAAGCTTTCTTT. This gives the protein CASSYSGVGTEAFF.

This clonotype has just a few counts. This chain joins TRBV30 and TRBJ2-7; unclear D gene. The CDR3 contains 12 residues. From germline, CDR1 is GTSNPN and CDR2 SVGIG (reference sequence). The V and J ends lost 3 bases and 4 bases respectively, with 10 bases between them. CDR3 sequence: CAWSHDVYEQYF. The CDR3 DNA follows: TGTGCCTGGAGCCATGATGTTTACGAGCAGTACTTC. The full variable domain, with the rest looked up from reference TRBV30 and TRBJ2-7, is SQTIHQWPATLVQPVGSPLSLECTVEGTSNPNLYWYRQAAGRGLQLLFYSVGIGQISSEVPQNLSASRPQDRQFILSSKKLLLSDSGFYLCAWSHDVYEQYFGPGTRLTVT.

This clonotype came up a few times. J is TRBJ2-3 and V is TRBV12-3 or TRBV12-4; D might be TRBD1 (7 bases). V was trimmed by 5 bases and J by 4 bases, leaving 19 bases between them. This CDR3 is built from 16 residues. CDR3 sequence reads: CASSKRQGGPSDTQYF. DNA of the CDR3: TGTGCCAGCAGTAAACGACAGGGAGGCCCATCAGATACGCAGTATTTT.